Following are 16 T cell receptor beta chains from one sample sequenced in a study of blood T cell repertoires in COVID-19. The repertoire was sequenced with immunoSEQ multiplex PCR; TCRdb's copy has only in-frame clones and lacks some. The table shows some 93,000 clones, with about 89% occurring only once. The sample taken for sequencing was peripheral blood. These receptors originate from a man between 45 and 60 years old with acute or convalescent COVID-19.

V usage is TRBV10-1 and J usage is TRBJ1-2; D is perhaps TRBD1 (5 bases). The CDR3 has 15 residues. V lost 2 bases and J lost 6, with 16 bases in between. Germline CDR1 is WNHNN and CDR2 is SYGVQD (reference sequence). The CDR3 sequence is CASSEEAGGNDGYTF. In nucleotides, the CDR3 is TGCGCCAGCAGTGAGGAAGCGGGGGGTAATGATGGCTACACCTTC.

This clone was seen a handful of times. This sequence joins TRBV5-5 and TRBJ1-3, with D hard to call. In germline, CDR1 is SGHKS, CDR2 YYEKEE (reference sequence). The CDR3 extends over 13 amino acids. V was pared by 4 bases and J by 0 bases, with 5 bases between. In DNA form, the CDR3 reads TGTGCCAGCAGCGACTTCTCTGGAAACACCATATATTTT. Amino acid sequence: CASSDFSGNTIYF.

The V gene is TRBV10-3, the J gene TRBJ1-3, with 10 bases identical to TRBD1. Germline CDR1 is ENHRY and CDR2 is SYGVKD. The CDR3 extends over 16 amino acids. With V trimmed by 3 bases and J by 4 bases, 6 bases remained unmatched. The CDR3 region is CAISEPGQGLGNTIYF. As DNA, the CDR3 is TGTGCCATCAGTGAACCGGGACAGGGGCTGGGAAACACCATATATTTT.

The CDR3 region is CASSFSQGDEQYF. The CDR3 DNA reads as TGTGCCAGCAGCTTCTCACAGGGGGACGAGCAGTACTTC. V usage is TRBV11-3 and J usage is TRBJ2-7; 8 nucleotides align to TRBD1. CDR1 and CDR2 (germline): SGHNT, YENEEA. Trimming took 3 bases from V and 5 from J; bases not matched to a gene: 3. The CDR3 extends over 13 amino acids.

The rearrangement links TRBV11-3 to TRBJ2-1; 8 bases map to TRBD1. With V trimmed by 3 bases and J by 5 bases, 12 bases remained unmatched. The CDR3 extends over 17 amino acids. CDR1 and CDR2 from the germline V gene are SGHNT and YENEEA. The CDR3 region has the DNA TGTGCCAGCAGCTTGAGAGACAGGGGAGCGGTTGACAATGAGCAGTTCTTC. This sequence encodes CASSLRDRGAVDNEQFF.

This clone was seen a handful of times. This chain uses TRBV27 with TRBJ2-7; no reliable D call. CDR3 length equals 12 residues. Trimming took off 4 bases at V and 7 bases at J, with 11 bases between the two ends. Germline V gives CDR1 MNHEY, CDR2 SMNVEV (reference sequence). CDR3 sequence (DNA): TGTGCCAGCAGTTCCTATCCCCTGGAGCAGTACTTC. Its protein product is CASSSYPLEQYF.

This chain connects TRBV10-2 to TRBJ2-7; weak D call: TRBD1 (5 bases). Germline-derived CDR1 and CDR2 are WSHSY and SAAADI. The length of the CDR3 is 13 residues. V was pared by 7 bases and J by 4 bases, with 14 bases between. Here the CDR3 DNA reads TGCGCCAGCACCCCCTCGACAGCGTACGAGCAGTACTTC. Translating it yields CASTPSTAYEQYF.

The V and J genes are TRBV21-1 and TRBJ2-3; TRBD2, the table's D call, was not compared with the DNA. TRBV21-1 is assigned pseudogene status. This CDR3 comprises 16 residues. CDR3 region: CASSSRLADSTDTQYF. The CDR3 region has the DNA TGTGCCAGCAGCTCTCGTCTAGCGGATAGCACAGATACGCAGTATTTT.

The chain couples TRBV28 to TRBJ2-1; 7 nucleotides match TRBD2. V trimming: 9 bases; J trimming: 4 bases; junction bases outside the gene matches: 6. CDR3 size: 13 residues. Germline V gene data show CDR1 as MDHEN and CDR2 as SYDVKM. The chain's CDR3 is CASTGLLYNEQFF. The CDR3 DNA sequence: TGTGCCAGTACGGGACTACTATACAATGAGCAGTTCTTC.

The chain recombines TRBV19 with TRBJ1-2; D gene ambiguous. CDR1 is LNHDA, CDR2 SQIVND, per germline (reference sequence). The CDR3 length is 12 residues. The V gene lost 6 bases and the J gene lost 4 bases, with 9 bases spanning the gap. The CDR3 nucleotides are TGTGCCAGTAGGGGCCTCGGCTATGGCTACACCTTC. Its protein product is CASRGLGYGYTF.

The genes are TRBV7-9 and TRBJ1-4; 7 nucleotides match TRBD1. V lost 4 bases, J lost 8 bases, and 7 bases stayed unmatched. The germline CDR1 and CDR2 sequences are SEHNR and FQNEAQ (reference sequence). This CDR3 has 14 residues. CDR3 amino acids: CASSSRQGWEKLFF. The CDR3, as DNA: TGTGCCAGCAGCTCAAGACAGGGATGGGAAAAACTGTTTTTT.

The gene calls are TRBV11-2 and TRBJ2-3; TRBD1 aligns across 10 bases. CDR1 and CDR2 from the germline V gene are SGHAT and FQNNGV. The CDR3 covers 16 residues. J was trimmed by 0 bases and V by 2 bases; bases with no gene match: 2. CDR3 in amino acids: CASSLQGQGSTDTQYF. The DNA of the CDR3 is TGTGCCAGCAGCTTACAGGGACAGGGGAGCACAGATACGCAGTATTTT.

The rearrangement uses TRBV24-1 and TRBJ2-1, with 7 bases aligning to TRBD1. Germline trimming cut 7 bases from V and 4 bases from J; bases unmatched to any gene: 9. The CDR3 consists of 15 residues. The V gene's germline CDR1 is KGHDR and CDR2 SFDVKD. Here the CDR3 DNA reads TGTGCCACCAGGGCCGGGACAGCTGGGTACAATGAGCAGTTCTTC. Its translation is CATRAGTAGYNEQFF.

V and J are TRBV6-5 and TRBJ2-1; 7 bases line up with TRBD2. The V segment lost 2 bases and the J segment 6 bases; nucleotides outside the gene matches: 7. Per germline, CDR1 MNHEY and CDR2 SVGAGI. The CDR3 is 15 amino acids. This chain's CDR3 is CASSYQGGSGNEQFF. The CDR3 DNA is TGTGCCAGCAGTTACCAGGGCGGGAGTGGCAATGAGCAGTTCTTC.

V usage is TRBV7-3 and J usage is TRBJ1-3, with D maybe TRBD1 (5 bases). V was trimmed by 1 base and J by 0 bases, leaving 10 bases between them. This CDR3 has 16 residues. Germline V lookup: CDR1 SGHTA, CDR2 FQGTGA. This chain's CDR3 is CASSLNVQGSGNTIYF. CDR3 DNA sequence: TGTGCCAGCAGCTTAAACGTTCAGGGCTCTGGAAACACCATATATTTT.

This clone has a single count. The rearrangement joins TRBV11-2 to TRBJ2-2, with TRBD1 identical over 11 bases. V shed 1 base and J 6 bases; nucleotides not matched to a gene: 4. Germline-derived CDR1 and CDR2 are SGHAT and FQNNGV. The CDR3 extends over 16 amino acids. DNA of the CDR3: TGTGCCAGCAGCTTAGGACGGGGACAGGGGGCCGGGGAGCTGTTTTTT. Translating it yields CASSLGRGQGAGELFF.